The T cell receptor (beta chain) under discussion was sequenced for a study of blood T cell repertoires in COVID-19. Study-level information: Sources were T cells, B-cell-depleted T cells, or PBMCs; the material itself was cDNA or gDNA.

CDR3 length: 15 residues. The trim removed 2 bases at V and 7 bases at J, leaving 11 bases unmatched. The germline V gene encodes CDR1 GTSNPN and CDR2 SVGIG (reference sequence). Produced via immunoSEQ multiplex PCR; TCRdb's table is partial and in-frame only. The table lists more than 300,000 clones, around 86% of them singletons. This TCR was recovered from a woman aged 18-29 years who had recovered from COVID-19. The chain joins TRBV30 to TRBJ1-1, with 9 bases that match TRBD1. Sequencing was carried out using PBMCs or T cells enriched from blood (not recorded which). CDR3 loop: CAWSFPGDRDGEAFF. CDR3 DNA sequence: TGTGCCTGGAGTTTCCCCGGGGACAGGGATGGTGAAGCTTTCTTT.